This TCR beta chain originates from a study of lymphopenia after photon versus proton radiotherapy (dated by TCRdb to between 2018 and 2021). Regarding the research as a whole: Photon and proton radiation therapy were compared by the study for their immunological effects in patients with gastrointestinal tumors who developed high-grade lymphopenia. The cohort comprised about 22 patients with gastrointestinal tumors who received either photon or proton therapy and then developed lymphopenia. The goal of the study was to describe how the two radiation modalities differ in their effects on the immune system.

The library was prepared using the immunoSEQ multiplex PCR assay. Alongside multiparametric flow cytometry, deep sequencing of rearranged TCR beta loci was used to profile the T cell repertoires. What TCRdb holds here is the immuneACCESS table cut down to in-frame rearrangements. Part of the clones is not present; checked against another copy, under half of the missing clones reflect an unresolved V gene, and the others are unexplained. Within this sample are 50,000 to 70,000 clones, with about nine tenths of them counted one time only. The leading ten clones occupy around 13% of the sample. Paper-wide results and their limitations: Proton-treated patients stayed relatively stable during treatment, while photon-treated patients lost naive T cells and TCR diversity and gained effector/memory populations. Across the cohort, among patients who died, a greater drop in TCR diversity after the nadir was inversely correlated with overall survival time. After the lymphocyte count nadir, oligoclonal expansion, especially of CD8+ Temra cells, was observed in photon-treated repertoires, and the drop in diversity was driven by this expansion. The survival association was assessed only in patients who died, and the authors presented better survival with proton therapy as a possibility rather than a demonstrated result.

The table lists this clone with a count of one. No antigen is known for it. No base-level quality is on record; no much larger clone is a single base apart. Looking up the germline V gene (reference sequence) yields CDR1 PRHDT and CDR2 FYEKMQ. The CDR3 numbers 13 residues from cysteine through phenylalanine. Of all the DNA, just the CDR3 is kept, 39 bases in frame from base 1. V was cut back by 2 bases and J by 3 bases, leaving a gap of 6 bases between them. The clonotype comes from a man at least 80 years old with esophageal cancer. The V and J segments used are TRBV13 and TRBJ2-3, with an unclear D gene assignment. The sample here was peripheral blood, taken from a patient treated with proton-based radiotherapy. The nucleotide sequence is TGTGCCAGCAGCTTACGGTTGACAGATACGCAGTATTTT. Its protein is CASSLRLTDTQYF.